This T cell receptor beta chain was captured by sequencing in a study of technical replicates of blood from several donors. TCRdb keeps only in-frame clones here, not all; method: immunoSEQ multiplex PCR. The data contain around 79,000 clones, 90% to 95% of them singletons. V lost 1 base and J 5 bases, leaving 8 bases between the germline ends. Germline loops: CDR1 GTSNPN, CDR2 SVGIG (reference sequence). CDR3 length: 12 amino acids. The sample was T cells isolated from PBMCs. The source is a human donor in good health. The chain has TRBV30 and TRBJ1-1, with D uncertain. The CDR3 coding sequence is TGTGCCTGGAGTGCCGGGAGGACTGAAGCTTTCTTT. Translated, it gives CAWSAGRTEAFF.